This T cell receptor beta chain appears in the sequencing data of a study of cytotoxic CD8 clonotypes in ibrutinib-treated CLL. Across the whole study: Per sample, productive templates averaged approximately 250,000 and productive rearrangements averaged 94,082. General study points: Among the clonotypes, public ones were uncommon and contracted or held stable on treatment.

In the case of this clone: What it binds is unknown.

Sequencing was designed to attain a depth spanning 1 in 200,000 to 1 in 1 million T cells. Repertoires were generated with immunoSEQ multiplex PCR, while TCRdb's copy carries only in-frame clones and drops some. The sample consists of approximately 340,000 clones, 67% of them appearing once. The source material was PBMCs, sampled after 36 months of ibrutinib treatment. The clonotype originates from a human donor with chronic lymphocytic leukemia.

CDR3 nucleotides: TGTGCCAGCAGCGTAGATACGTACTCTGGAAACACCATATATTTT. The encoded protein is CASSVDTYSGNTIYF. This chain uses TRBV9 with TRBJ1-3; D is undetermined. Germline V CDR1 and CDR2: SGDLS, YYNGEE. The CDR3 has 15 residues. Trimming took off 0 bases at V and 0 bases at J, with 7 bases between the two ends.